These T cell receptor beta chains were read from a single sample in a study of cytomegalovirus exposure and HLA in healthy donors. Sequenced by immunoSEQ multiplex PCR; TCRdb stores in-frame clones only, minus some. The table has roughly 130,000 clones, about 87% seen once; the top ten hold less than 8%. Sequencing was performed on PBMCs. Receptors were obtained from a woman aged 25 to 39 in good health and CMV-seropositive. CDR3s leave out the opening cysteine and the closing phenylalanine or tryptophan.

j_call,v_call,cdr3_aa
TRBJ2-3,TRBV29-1,SVVLGAPTDTQY
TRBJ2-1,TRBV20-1,SATGNEQF
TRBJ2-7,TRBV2,ASRPDRREQY
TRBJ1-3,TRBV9,ASSVLGGNTIY
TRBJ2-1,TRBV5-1,ASSIRTSGNNEQF
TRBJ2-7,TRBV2,ASSSGRGNEQY
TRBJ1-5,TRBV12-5,ASGLRTGDNQPQH
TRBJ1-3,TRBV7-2,ASSLQNGNTIY
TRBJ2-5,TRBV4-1,ASSQGPPSAGVAETQY
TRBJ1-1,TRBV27,ASSFSRDRTGWPAF
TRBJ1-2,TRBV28,ASSSGSTGTNLLYGYT
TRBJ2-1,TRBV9,ASSVDSGRRDEQF
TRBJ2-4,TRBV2,ASRGGYILAKNIQY
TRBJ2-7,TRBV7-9,ASSGETGANEQY
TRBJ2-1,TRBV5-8,ASSNSFQSGYNEQF
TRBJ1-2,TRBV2,ASSEVRENYT
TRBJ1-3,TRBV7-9,ASSPGLTGNTIY
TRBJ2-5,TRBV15,ATSRGSPEAQY
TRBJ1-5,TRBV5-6,ASSPAGDQPQH
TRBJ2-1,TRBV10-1,ASSESTYPLSEQF
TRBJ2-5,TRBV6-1,ASSKTPGETQY
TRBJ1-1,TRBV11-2,ASSLDLGGGTEAF
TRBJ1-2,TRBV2,ASSEGPGANYGYT
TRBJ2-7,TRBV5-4,ASSLRTGSSYEQY
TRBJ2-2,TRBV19,ASTDWTGANTGELF
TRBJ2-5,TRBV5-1,ASSLVIRAINQETQY
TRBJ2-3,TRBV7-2,ASSLERADTQY
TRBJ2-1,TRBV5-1,ASSLEGAQF
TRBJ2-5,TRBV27,ASSAPTGLVY
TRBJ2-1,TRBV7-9,ASSSTRDRVLTSYNEQF
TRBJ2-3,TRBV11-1,ASSATGGTPTDTQY
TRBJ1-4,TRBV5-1,ASSMTATNEKLF
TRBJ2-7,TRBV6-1,ASKHSGISYEQY
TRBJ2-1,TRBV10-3,AISDSGRVDNEQF
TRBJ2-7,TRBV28,AVLAATDEQY
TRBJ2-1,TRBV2,ASRIGGGGNEQF
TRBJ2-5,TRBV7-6,ASSPEGRGWTQY
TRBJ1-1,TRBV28,ASGRVAPEAF
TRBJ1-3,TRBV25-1,ASSDHRSSGNTIY
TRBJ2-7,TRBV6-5,ASTQTGGPYEQY
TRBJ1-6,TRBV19,ASSPLDRGHGSPLH
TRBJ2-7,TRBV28,ASSPSRREQY
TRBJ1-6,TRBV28,ASSVGQDNSPLH
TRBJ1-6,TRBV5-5,ASSLGAGAYNSPLH
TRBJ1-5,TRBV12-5,ASGLVSWWTGGCNQPQH
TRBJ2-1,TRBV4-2,ASSQDGGTYNEQF
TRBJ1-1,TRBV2,ASKGKGGLNTEAF
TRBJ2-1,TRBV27,ASSLRAGPYNEQF
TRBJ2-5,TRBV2,ASKGWEETQY
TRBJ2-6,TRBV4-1,ASSYLSGANVLT
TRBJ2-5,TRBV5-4,ASSSKAPPTQY
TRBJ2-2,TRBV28,ASSSYGTGELF